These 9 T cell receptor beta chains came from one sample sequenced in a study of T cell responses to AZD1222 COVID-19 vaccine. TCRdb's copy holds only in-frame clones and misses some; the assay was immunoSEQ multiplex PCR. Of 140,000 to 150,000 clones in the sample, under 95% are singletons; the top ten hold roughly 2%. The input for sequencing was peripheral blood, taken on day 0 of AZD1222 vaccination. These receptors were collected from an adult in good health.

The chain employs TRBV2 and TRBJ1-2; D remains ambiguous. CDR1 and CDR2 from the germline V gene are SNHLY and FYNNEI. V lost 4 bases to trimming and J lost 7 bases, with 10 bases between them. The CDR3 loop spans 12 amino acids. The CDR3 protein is CASSVGGSGYTF. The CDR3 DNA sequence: TGTGCCAGCAGTGTTGGAGGGTCTGGCTACACCTTC.

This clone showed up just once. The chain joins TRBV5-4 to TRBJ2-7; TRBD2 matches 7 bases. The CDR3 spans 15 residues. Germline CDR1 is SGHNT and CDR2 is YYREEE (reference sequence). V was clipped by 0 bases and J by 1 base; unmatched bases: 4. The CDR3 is CASSLGGGLSYEQYF. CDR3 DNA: TGTGCCAGCAGCTTGGGCGGGGGATTGTCCTACGAGCAGTACTTC. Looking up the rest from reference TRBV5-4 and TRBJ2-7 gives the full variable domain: ETGVTQSPTHLIKTRGQQVTLRCSSQSGHNTVSWYQQALGQGPQFIFQYYREEENGRGNFPPRFSGLQFPNYSSELNVNALELDDSALYLCASSLGGGLSYEQYFGPGTRLTVT.

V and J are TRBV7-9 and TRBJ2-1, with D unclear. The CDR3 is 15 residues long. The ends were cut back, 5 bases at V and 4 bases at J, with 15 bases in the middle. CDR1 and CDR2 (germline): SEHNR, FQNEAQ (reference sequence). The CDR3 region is CASSPAWAEYNEQFF. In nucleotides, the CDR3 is TGTGCCAGCAGCCCCGCCTGGGCTGAGTACAATGAGCAGTTCTTC.

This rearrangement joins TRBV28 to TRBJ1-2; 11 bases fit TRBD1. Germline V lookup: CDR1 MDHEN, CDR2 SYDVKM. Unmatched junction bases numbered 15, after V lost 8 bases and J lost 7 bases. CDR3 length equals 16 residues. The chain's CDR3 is CASSPPGTGGKGGYTF. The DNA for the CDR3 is TGTGCCAGCTCCCCCCCTGGGACAGGGGGTAAGGGTGGCTACACCTTC.

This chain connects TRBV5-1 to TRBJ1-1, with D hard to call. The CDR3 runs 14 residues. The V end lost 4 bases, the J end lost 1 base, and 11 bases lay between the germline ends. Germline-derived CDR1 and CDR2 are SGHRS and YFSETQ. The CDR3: CASSPRRGNTEAFF. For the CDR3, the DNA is TGCGCCAGCAGCCCTCGCCGGGGGAACACTGAAGCTTTCTTT.

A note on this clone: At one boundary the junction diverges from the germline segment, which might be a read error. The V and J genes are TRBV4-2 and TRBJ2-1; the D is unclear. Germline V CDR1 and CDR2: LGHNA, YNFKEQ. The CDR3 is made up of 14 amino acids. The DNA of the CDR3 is TGTGCCAGCAGCCAAGATATTACGAGCCCCAGGCAGCTCTTC. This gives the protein CASSQDITSPRQLF.

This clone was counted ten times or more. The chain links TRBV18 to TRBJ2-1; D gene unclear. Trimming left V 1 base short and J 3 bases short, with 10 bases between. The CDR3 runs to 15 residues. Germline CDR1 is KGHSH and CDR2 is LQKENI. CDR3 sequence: CASSPRENRYNEQFF. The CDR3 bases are TGTGCCAGCTCACCACGAGAAAACCGCTACAATGAGCAGTTCTTC.

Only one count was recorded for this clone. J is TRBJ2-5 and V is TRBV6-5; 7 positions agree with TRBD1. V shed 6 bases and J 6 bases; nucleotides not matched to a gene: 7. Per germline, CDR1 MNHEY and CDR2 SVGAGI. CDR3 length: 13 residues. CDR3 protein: CASSVDRDKTQYF. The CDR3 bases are TGTGCCAGCAGCGTCGACAGGGATAAGACCCAGTACTTC.

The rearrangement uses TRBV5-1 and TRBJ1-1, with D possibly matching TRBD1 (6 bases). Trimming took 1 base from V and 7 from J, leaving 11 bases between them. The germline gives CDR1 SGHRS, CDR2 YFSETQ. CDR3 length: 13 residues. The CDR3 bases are TGCGCCAGCAGCTTGTTTGAGGGGGTTGAAGCTTTCTTT. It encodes CASSLFEGVEAFF.